These 27 T cell receptor beta chains were all obtained from the same sample, sequenced in a study of molecular identifiers for immune sequencing clone quantification. TCRdb reprocessed the PCR reads via MiXCR and lists one record per CDR3 protein. Of about 640,000 distinct CDR3 sequences listed, nearly 20% are singletons. Sequenced: naive CD8+ T cells from blood, with Jurkat cell RNA spiked in. Regarding subset: FACS-sorted CD8+CD4-CCR7+CD45RA+ naive T cells. The source is a human donor in good health. Some libraries in this study had Jurkat cell RNA spiked in.

This clonotype occurred many times. The CDR3 nucleotides read TGCGCCAGCAGCCAAGATCAAGGGACAGGGGGCTACACAGATACGCAGTATTTT. Encoded protein: CASSQDQGTGGYTDTQYF. The chain links TRBV4-3 to TRBJ2-3; the match to TRBD1 covers 12 bases. Unmatched junction bases numbered 6, after V lost 0 bases and J lost 2 bases. The CDR3 loop spans 18 amino acids. Germline V gene data show CDR1 as LGHNA and CDR2 as YSLEER.

V usage is TRBV12-3 or TRBV12-4 and J usage is TRBJ2-5, with D possibly being TRBD2 (5 bases). This CDR3 is built from 15 residues. Trimming cost V 1 base and J 2 bases, with 11 bases left between them. The CDR3 DNA follows: TGTGCCAGCAGTTTAGAGGGCGGGCAACAAGAGACCCAGTACTTC. Amino acids: CASSLEGGQQETQYF.

This clonotype has at least ten counts. CDR3 bases: TGCAGTGGACAAGGTAGAAATCGACTAGCCCAGGGCACAGATACGCAGTATTTT. It yields the protein CSGQGRNRLAQGTDTQYF. The rearrangement links TRBV20-1 to TRBJ2-3; TRBD2 agrees at 7 bases. J was trimmed by 1 base and V by 7 bases; bases with no gene match: 20. Germline V gene lookup returns CDR1 DFQATT and CDR2 SNEGSKA (reference sequence). There are 18 residues in the CDR3.

This clonotype occurred a few times. The genes are TRBV27 and TRBJ2-7, with D perhaps matching TRBD2 (6 bases). CDR3 size: 15 residues. CDR1 and CDR2 (germline): MNHEY, SMNVEV (reference sequence). With 6 bases removed from V and 0 bases from J, the gap between germline ends came to 15 bases. In DNA, the CDR3 is TGTGCCAGCAGCTACTCCACGGGGGTCTCCTACGAGCAGTACTTC. Translated, it gives CASSYSTGVSYEQYF.

This clonotype was detected only a few times. Being one base from a much bigger clone, this may be a read error. CDR3 nucleotides: TGTGCCAGCTCCCTCCGACTTCGAGATACGCAGTTTTTT. Protein: CASSLRLRDTQFF. The chain carries TRBV6-2 or TRBV6-3 and TRBJ2-3; the D is unclear. The germline V gene encodes CDR1 MNHEY and CDR2 SVGEGT. The CDR3 spans 13 residues.

This clonotype showed up just a few times. The chain combines TRBV4-1 with TRBJ1-2; 11 bases map to TRBD1. J gave up 8 bases and V 1 base, and 6 bases lay outside the gene matches. The CDR3 is made up of 15 amino acids. The germline gives CDR1 MGHRA, CDR2 YSYEKL. This chain's CDR3 is CASSQGTGGREGYTF. CDR3 nucleotides: TGCGCCAGCAGCCAAGGGACAGGGGGCCGGGAAGGCTACACCTTC.

On this clonotype: A junction boundary mismatches the germline segment, possibly from a read error. V is TRBV30 and J is TRBJ2-1; D remains unclear. Germline loops: CDR1 GTSNPN, CDR2 SVGIG (reference sequence). The CDR3 has 13 residues. The CDR3 coding sequence is TGTGCCTGGAGTGTATTGGTTGGGAATGAGCGGTTCTTC. Translating gives CAWSVLVGNERFF.

This clonotype was detected ten times or more. V is TRBV6-1 and J is TRBJ1-1, with D tentatively TRBD1 (5 bases). The CDR3 runs 16 residues. Trimming shortened V by 4 bases and J by 5 bases, and 20 bases separated the two germline ends. CDR1 is MNHNS, CDR2 SASEGT, per germline. The CDR3 region has the DNA TGTGCCAGCAGTGCCTTACGGGGCGGGGTAGGGACTGAAGCTTTCTTT. Protein sequence: CASSALRGGVGTEAFF.

In its sample, this clonotype was seen a few times. This chain connects TRBV7-6 to TRBJ2-2; TRBD1 agrees at 10 bases. Germline loops: CDR1 SGHVS, CDR2 FNYEAQ. V lost 0 bases to trimming and J lost 5 bases; unmatched junction nucleotides: 3. This CDR3 is built from 16 residues. CDR3 loop: CASSLAPGQGTGELFF. CDR3 bases: TGTGCCAGCAGCTTAGCACCGGGACAGGGGACCGGGGAGCTGTTTTTT.

The sample holds many counts of this clonotype. The rearrangement joins TRBV7-2 to TRBJ2-7; D gene ambiguous. Trimming stripped 5 bases from V and 0 bases from J, with 17 bases between. The CDR3 length is 16 residues. Germline lookup yields CDR1 SGHTA and CDR2 FQGNSA. The CDR3 loop is CASSRPQDRISYEQYF. For the CDR3, the DNA is TGTGCCAGCAGCCGGCCCCAGGATCGAATCTCCTACGAGCAGTACTTC.

Notes on this clonotype: No conserved phenylalanine or tryptophan ends this CDR3, so it is likely a read error. The chain uses TRBV4-2 and TRBJ1-1; D is unresolved. The CDR3 length is 16 residues. Per germline, CDR1 LGHNA and CDR2 YNFKEQ. The CDR3 region is CASSQELGMGNTEAFL. In DNA, the CDR3 is TGTGCCAGCAGCCAAGAGCTGGGGATGGGAAACACCGAAGCTTTCCTT.

This clonotype was counted at least ten times. The chain recombines TRBV12-3 or TRBV12-4 with TRBJ1-5; TRBD1 agrees at 9 bases. V lost 6 bases and J lost 6; bases outside the gene matches: 9. This CDR3 spans 15 amino acids. This chain's CDR3 is CASRSGTGRAQPQHF. The DNA of the CDR3 is TGTGCCAGCAGGTCCGGGACAGGGAGGGCTCAGCCCCAGCATTTT.

The table lists this clonotype with a few counts. The V and J genes are TRBV13 and TRBJ2-3; no firm D call. This CDR3 has 14 amino acids. The germline V gene has CDR1 PRHDT and CDR2 FYEKMQ (reference sequence). V was pared by 4 bases and J by 4 bases, with 12 bases between. The CDR3 DNA sequence: TGTGCCAGCAGCTCCACTTCCTTCGCAGATACGCAGTATTTT. This sequence encodes CASSSTSFADTQYF.

Many counts were recorded for this clonotype. The V gene is TRBV4-1, the J gene TRBJ1-4; 7 bases agree with TRBD1. This CDR3 spans 16 amino acids. Germline CDR1 MGHRA, CDR2 YSYEKL. V shed 4 bases and J 5 bases; nucleotides not matched to a gene: 10. The CDR3 DNA is TGCGCCAGCAGCCCCTGGACAGGCCCGGTGAATGAAAAACTGTTTTTT. Translating it yields CASSPWTGPVNEKLFF.

This clonotype was recorded many times. CDR3 loop: CASKSTPPYEQYF. In nucleotides, the CDR3 is TGTGCCAGCAAATCCACACCACCCTACGAGCAGTACTTC. The chain joins TRBV5-5 to TRBJ2-7; no definite D call. Germline assignment: CDR1 SGHKS and CDR2 YYEKEE (reference sequence). This CDR3 is 13 amino acids long. Between the trimmed V and J ends, which lost 6 bases and 2 bases, there was a span of 12 bases.

This clonotype was observed at least ten times. The V and J genes are TRBV27 and TRBJ2-7, with 12 bases that match TRBD2. Germline assignment: CDR1 MNHEY and CDR2 SMNVEV (reference sequence). V trimming: 0 bases; J trimming: 7 bases; junction bases outside the gene matches: 7. The CDR3 runs 16 residues. DNA for the CDR3: TGTGCCAGCAGTTTATCGCGACTAGCGGGAGTAGATGAGCAGTACTTC. Translated: CASSLSRLAGVDEQYF.

A remark on this clonotype: A single base separates this from a much larger clone, so it may be a read error. The CDR3 carries no conserved terminal phenylalanine or tryptophan, so it likely arises from a read error. The gene calls are TRBV12-3 or TRBV12-4 and TRBJ2-7; D unresolved. CDR3 length: 14 amino acids. Trimming pared 5 bases from V and 5 bases from J, leaving 16 bases between. CDR3: CASSTMRSRDEQYL. CDR3 nucleotide sequence: TGTGCCAGCAGTACCATGCGGTCTAGGGACGAGCAGTACCTC.

With regard to this clonotype: This could be a read error, since a much larger clone is one nucleotide away. The V call is TRBV9, the J call TRBJ1-4, with D tentatively TRBD1 (6 bases). This CDR3 region has 15 residues. Germline V gene lookup returns CDR1 SGDLS and CDR2 YYNGEE. The CDR3 DNA reads TGTGCCAGCAGCGTAGGAGGGGGGCGAGGTGAACAACTGTTTTTT. As protein: CASSVGGGRGEQLFF. The whole variable domain, remainder taken from reference TRBV9 and TRBJ1-4, is DSGVTQTPKHLITATGQRVTLRCSPRSGDLSVYWYQQSLDQGLQFLIQYYNGEERAKGNILERFSAQQFPDLHSELNLSSLELGDSALYFCASSVGGGRGEQLFFGSGTQLSVL.

This clonotype occurred many times. CDR3 residues: CASSFRTGGYEQYF. CDR3 in DNA: TGTGCCAGCAGTTTTAGAACCGGGGGCTACGAGCAGTACTTC. This rearrangement joins TRBV27 to TRBJ2-7; D possibly corresponds to TRBD2 (6 bases). This CDR3 is built from 14 residues. CDR1 and CDR2 from the germline V gene are MNHEY and SMNVEV (reference sequence). Between the trimmed V and J ends, which lost 3 bases and 3 bases, there was a span of 12 bases.

This clonotype showed up many times. V and J are TRBV9 and TRBJ1-1, with D tentatively TRBD1 (6 bases). The CDR3 sequence is 16 residues long. CDR1 and CDR2 from the germline V gene are SGDLS and YYNGEE. Deletions cut 3 bases from V and 4 bases from J, with 19 bases between. In DNA, the CDR3 is TGTGCCAGCAGCGACCGAAGGACAGCCCAGACCACTGAAGCTTTCTTT. It is translated as CASSDRRTAQTTEAFF.

The chain uses TRBV12-3 or TRBV12-4 and TRBJ2-2; a weak D match, TRBD2 (6 bases). Deletions cut 0 bases from V and 5 bases from J, with 10 bases between. The CDR3 has 15 residues. Written as DNA, the CDR3 is TGTGCCAGCAGTTTAGCGCGGGACTGGACCGGGGAGCTGTTTTTT. Protein product: CASSLARDWTGELFF.

The rearrangement uses TRBV6-5 and TRBJ2-3, with 11 bases matching TRBD1. The CDR3 extends over 15 amino acids. Germline V CDR1 and CDR2: MNHEY, SVGAGI. V shed 6 bases, J shed 5 bases, and the junction held 7 bases outside the gene matches. The CDR3 loop is CASSQGQGEQDTQYF. The CDR3 nucleotides are TGTGCCAGCAGCCAGGGACAGGGGGAGCAAGATACGCAGTATTTT.

There are many counts of this clonotype. The chain carries TRBV3-1 and TRBJ2-7, with 8 nucleotides matching TRBD2. Germline lookup yields CDR1 LGHDT and CDR2 YNNKEL (reference sequence). With 3 bases clipped from V and 5 bases from J, the junction kept 12 bases outside the gene matches. CDR3 length equals 16 residues. CDR3 residues: CASSHLTSGRPHEQYF. In nucleotides, the CDR3 is TGTGCCAGCAGCCACCTCACGAGCGGGAGACCCCACGAGCAGTACTTC.

This clonotype was recorded at least ten times. The genes are TRBV4-2 and TRBJ1-3; D gene uncertain. The CDR3 has 15 amino acids. Germline lookup yields CDR1 LGHNA and CDR2 YNFKEQ. V was pared by 0 bases and J by 3 bases, with 9 bases between. CDR3 sequence reads: CASSQEEGFGNTIYF. DNA for the CDR3: TGTGCCAGCAGCCAAGAAGAGGGATTTGGAAACACCATATATTTT.

The gene calls are TRBV19 and TRBJ2-1; D unresolved. CDR1 and CDR2 (germline): LNHDA, SQIVND (reference sequence). This CDR3 has 14 residues. Trimming removed 4 bases at V and 9 bases at J, with 16 bases between. The CDR3 loop reads CASSRGGVLGEQFF. CDR3 in DNA: TGTGCCAGTAGTAGAGGTGGTGTGCTTGGTGAGCAGTTCTTC.

There are a few counts of this clonotype. CDR3 DNA sequence: TGTGCCAGCGCACCGGGACTAGCGATAGCCGGGGAGCTGTTTTTT. Protein product: CASAPGLAIAGELFF. The rearrangement joins TRBV27 to TRBJ2-2; 10 positions agree with TRBD2. CDR3 size: 15 residues. Germline V lookup: CDR1 MNHEY, CDR2 SMNVEV (reference sequence). J gave up 6 bases and V 8 bases, and 9 bases lay outside the gene matches.

This clonotype was detected ten times or more. J is TRBJ1-5 and V is TRBV4-3, with 7 positions matching TRBD1. The V gene end was trimmed by 5 bases and the J gene end by 0 bases; junction bases not matched to a gene: 4. CDR1 is LGHNA and CDR2 is YSLEER in the germline V gene. The CDR3 totals 15 residues. CDR3 protein: CASSLWTGSNQPQHF. The CDR3 coding sequence is TGCGCCAGCAGCTTGTGGACAGGTAGCAATCAGCCCCAGCATTTT.